These T cell receptor beta chains were read from a single sample in a study of T cells after yellow fever vaccination. One entry per CDR3 protein results from TCRdb running MiXCR on the 5' RACE reads. Seen here are 610,000 or so distinct CDR3 sequences, roughly an eighth observed once, and the top ten hold around 14%. This specimen consisted of PBMCs, obtained on the day of the yellow fever booster vaccination. The origin of the receptors is a man aged 25-40 years who received the YFV17D yellow fever vaccine. CDR3s include the opening cysteine and the closing phenylalanine or tryptophan. Fields, in order: clone size, V gene, J gene, CDR3 protein. Only part of the rows carry a size: once, few, many, or a class if the clone is expanded.

clone_size: -; v_call: TRBV5-1; j_call: TRBJ1-4; cdr3_aa: CASSLETGEYEKLFF
clone_size: many; v_call: TRBV10-3; j_call: TRBJ1-5; cdr3_aa: CAISTGPDSNQPQHF
clone_size: -; v_call: TRBV11-2; j_call: TRBJ2-1; cdr3_aa: CASSLGLAGGQYNEQFF
clone_size: few; v_call: TRBV29-1; j_call: TRBJ2-3; cdr3_aa: CSVVRRSTDTQYF
clone_size: many; v_call: TRBV7-9; j_call: TRBJ2-2; cdr3_aa: CASSPKTRTGELFF
clone_size: few; v_call: TRBV6-1; j_call: TRBJ2-3; cdr3_aa: CATLAGASTDTQYF
clone_size: few; v_call: TRBV20-1; j_call: TRBJ2-5; cdr3_aa: CSATGTGGLTQYF
clone_size: -; v_call: TRBV20-1; j_call: TRBJ1-1; cdr3_aa: CSAREGQGNTEAFF
clone_size: few; v_call: TRBV5-4; j_call: TRBJ2-7; cdr3_aa: CASSSESGSSSYEQYF
clone_size: -; v_call: TRBV21-1; j_call: TRBJ2-7; cdr3_aa: CASSLYQPPGLASYEQYF
clone_size: many; v_call: TRBV20-1; j_call: TRBJ2-7; cdr3_aa: CSARGLAGPYEQYF
clone_size: few; v_call: TRBV5-1; j_call: TRBJ1-3; cdr3_aa: CASSLNPDRNTIYF
clone_size: few; v_call: TRBV5-1; j_call: TRBJ1-5; cdr3_aa: CASSAGQGEPQHF
clone_size: few; v_call: TRBV7-6; j_call: TRBJ2-5; cdr3_aa: CASSRLAGGWGSETQYF